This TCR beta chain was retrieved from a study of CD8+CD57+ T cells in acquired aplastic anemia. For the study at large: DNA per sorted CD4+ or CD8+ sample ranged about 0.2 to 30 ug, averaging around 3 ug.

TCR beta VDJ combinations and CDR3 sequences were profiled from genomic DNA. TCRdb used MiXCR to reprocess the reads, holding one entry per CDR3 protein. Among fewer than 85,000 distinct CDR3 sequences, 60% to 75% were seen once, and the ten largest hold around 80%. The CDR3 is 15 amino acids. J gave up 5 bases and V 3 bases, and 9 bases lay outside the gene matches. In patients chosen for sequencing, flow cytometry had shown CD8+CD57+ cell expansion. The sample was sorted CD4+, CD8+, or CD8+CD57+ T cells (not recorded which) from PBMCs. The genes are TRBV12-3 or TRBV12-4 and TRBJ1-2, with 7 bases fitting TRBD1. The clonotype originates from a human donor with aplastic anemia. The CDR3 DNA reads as TGTGCCAGCAGTTTCGACAGGGCCTTAGGGTATGGCTACACCTTC. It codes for CASSFDRALGYGYTF.